This T cell receptor beta chain emerged from a study of blood T cell repertoires in COVID-19. Study summary: Spain, Italy and the United States supplied samples that represented acute and convalescent COVID-19.

The data were produced by immunoSEQ multiplex PCR, yet TCRdb's version contains in-frame clones alone and is incomplete. In the table there are some 230,000 clones, roughly 85% of which are singletons. The TCR comes from a man aged 50 or older who had recovered from COVID-19. The sequenced sample consisted of peripheral blood.

Here the CDR3 DNA reads TGTGCCAGCAGCCACATGGACTATCGATACGAGCAGTACTTC. It is translated as CASSHMDYRYEQYF. The gene calls are TRBV4-2 and TRBJ2-7; D possibly corresponds to TRBD2 (6 bases). V was trimmed by 3 bases and J by 4 bases, leaving 13 bases between them. Germline V gene data show CDR1 as LGHNA and CDR2 as YNFKEQ. The CDR3 is made up of 14 amino acids.